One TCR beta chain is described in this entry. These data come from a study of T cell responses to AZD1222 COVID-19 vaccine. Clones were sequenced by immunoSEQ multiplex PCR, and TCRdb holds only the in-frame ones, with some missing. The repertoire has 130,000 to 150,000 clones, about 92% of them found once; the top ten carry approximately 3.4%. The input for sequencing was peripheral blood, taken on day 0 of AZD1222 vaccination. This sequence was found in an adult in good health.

The CDR3 DNA reads as TGCGCCAGCAGCTTGGCCCCGCCTGAAGCTTTCTTT. Its translation: CASSLAPPEAFF. The chain employs TRBV5-1 and TRBJ1-1; unclear D gene. The ends were cut back, 0 bases at V and 6 bases at J, with 6 bases in the middle. Germline CDR1 reads SGHRS; CDR2 reads YFSETQ. The CDR3 covers 12 residues. The whole variable domain, remainder taken from reference TRBV5-1 and TRBJ1-1, is KAGVTQTPRYLIKTRGQQVTLSCSPISGHRSVSWYQQTPGQGLQFLFEYFSETQRNKGNFPGRFSGRQFSNSRSEMNVSTLELGDSALYLCASSLAPPEAFFGQGTRLTVV.